This T cell receptor (beta chain) was identified in a study of graft-versus-host responses after intestinal transplantation. Study as a whole: Recipients obtained multivisceral, liver-intestinal, or isolated intestinal transplants. Induction using anti-thymocyte globulin, followed by tacrolimus and steroids for roughly 3 years, was given to all recipients.

Comment on this clone: Its antigen is not identified.

Study conclusions and caveats: Present in recipient marrow, GvH clones included some that appeared first in ileum or blood.

The repertoire was sequenced with immunoSEQ multiplex PCR; TCRdb's copy has only in-frame clones and lacks some. The sample holds under 150,000 clones; approximately 95% are singletons and the top ten take approximately 0.11%. Germline CDR1 reads MNHEY; CDR2 reads SVGAGI. The CDR3 is 15 residues long. The V segment lost 1 base and the J segment 7 bases; nucleotides outside the gene matches: 4. The V call is TRBV6-5, the J call TRBJ1-1; 12 bases are a match to TRBD1. Here the sequenced sample was unstimulated CD4+ T cells sorted from spleen or lymph node cells, taken before intestinal transplant. This TCR was sampled from a human donor who received an intestinal transplant. The CDR3 sequence is CASSYLGQGANEAFF. The DNA for the CDR3 is TGTGCCAGCAGTTACTTGGGACAGGGGGCGAATGAAGCTTTCTTT.